Sequencing of this TCR beta chain was carried out in a study of T-cell reconstitution after alpha-beta-depleted transplantation in children. Unique molecular identifiers were incorporated when the TCRbeta library was constructed. TCRdb independently ran MiXCR on the PCR reads; one entry per CDR3 protein. This sample has a few hundred thousand distinct CDR3 sequences, with approximately 9.9% found just once. This CDR3 region has 19 residues. CDR1 is SGDLS and CDR2 is YYNGEE in the germline V gene. V shed 2 bases, J shed 1 base, and the junction held 16 bases outside the gene matches. The chain has TRBV9 and TRBJ1-1; 8 bases are shared with TRBD1. Specimen: PBMCs from the stem cell graft donor, collected from the stem cell graft. The TCR comes from a human donor who donated a stem cell graft to a child with SCID. The CDR3 DNA reads as TGTGCCAGCAGCGTCGGGACAGGACACCGATATCTCAAGAACACTGAAGCTTTCTTT. This gives the protein CASSVGTGHRYLKNTEAFF.